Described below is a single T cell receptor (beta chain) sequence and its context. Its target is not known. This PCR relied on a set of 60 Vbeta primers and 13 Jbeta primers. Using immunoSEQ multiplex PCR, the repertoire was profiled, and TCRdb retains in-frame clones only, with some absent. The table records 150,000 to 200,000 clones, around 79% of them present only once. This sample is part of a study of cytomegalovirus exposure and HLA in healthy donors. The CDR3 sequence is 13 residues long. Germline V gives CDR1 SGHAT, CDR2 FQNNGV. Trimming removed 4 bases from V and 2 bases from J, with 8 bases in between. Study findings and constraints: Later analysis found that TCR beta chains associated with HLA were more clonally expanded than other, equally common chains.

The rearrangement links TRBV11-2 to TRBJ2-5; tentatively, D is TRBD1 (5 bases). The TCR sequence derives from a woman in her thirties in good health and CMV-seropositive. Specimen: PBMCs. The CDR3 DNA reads TGTGCCAGCAGCTCGACAGATCAAGAGACCCAGTACTTC. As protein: CASSSTDQETQYF.